This T cell receptor beta chain was profiled in a study of blood T cell repertoires in COVID-19. About the research overall: Some COVID-19 samples were acute and others convalescent; all came from the United States, Italy and Spain. Nucleic acid was either cDNA or gDNA, and it came from T cells, B-cell-depleted T cells, or PBMCs.

All enrollees were roughly 18 to 95 years old and from roughly 26 US areas. Source study methods: How many nucleated cells were present was estimated from reference gene primer amplification. Libraries were prepared by immunoSEQ multiplex PCR; TCRdb keeps only in-frame clonotypes and omits some of them. For V, J and clone size, that table is used; D and trimming come from the DNA. Here the sample spans roughly 250,000 clones, roughly 88% being singletons. After removal of 1 base from V and 2 bases from J, the junction contained 6 bases not matched to a gene. CDR3 length: 16 residues. From germline, CDR1 is SGHVS and CDR2 FNYEAQ.

This receptor was taken from a woman aged 50 to 60 who had recovered from COVID-19. The sequenced sample was PBMCs or T cells enriched from blood (not recorded which). The rearrangement uses TRBV7-6 and TRBJ2-5; 8 nucleotides line up with TRBD1. The CDR3 spells CASSLGYRGSQETQYF. DNA for the CDR3: TGTGCCAGCAGCTTAGGGTACAGGGGGAGTCAAGAGACCCAGTACTTC.